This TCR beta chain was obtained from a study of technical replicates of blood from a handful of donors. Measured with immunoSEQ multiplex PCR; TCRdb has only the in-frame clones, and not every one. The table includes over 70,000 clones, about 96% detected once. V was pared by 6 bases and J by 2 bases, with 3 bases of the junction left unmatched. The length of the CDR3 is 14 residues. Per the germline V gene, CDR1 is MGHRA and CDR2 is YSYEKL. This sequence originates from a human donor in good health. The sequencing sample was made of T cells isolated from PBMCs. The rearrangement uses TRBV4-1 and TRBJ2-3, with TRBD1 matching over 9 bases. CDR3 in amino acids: CASRDRGNTDTQYF. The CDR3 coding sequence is TGCGCCAGCAGAGACAGGGGGAACACAGATACGCAGTATTTT.